These 4 T cell receptor beta chains share one sample of origin, sequenced in a study of shared clonotypes between healthy human individuals (dated by TCRdb to 2019 to 2021). CD8 naive samples were obtained by positive selection for CCR7 among CD45RO-negative cells, yielding a CD45RA+CCR7+ population from which TemRA cells were excluded. The library was produced with the immunoSEQ multiplex PCR assay. Imported from immuneACCESS, the table was reduced by TCRdb to in-frame sequences with V and J called. These copies leave out some clones; in studies compared against another copy, an unresolved V gene accounts for under half, and the cause of the remainder is not known. The sample table shows some 2.1 million clones, and 80% to 95% are seen once. More than 1.5% of the sample goes to the ten largest clones. Material for sequencing was naive CD8+ T cells from PBMCs. Reading the label with the study, this specimen's cell subset or site is: CD45RA+CCR7+. The receptors come from a young man in good health. Some clones in this sample may be carry-over from other donors' samples.

This clone was recorded a few times. The J gene is TRBJ2-7, the V gene TRBV18; 8 bases match TRBD1. In germline, CDR1 is KGHSH, CDR2 LQKENI. Trimming removed 0 bases from V and 6 bases from J; junction bases left unmatched: 7. CDR3 length equals 15 residues. DNA for the CDR3: TGTGCCAGCTCACCACCCGGGACAGGCAAGGGCGAGCAGTACTTC. It yields the protein CASSPPGTGKGEQYF.

As concerns this clone: The sample contains more than one DNA sequence encoding this CDR3. J is TRBJ1-1 and V is TRBV9; possible D gene TRBD1, 6 bases. Trimming left V 0 bases short and J 1 base short, with 10 bases between. This CDR3 has 15 amino acids. CDR1 is SGDLS and CDR2 is YYNGEE in the germline V gene. The CDR3, as DNA: TGTGCCAGCAGCGTAGAAGGGGGGGCGAACACTGAAGCTTTCTTT. This encodes CASSVEGGANTEAFF. Together with reference TRBV9 and TRBJ1-1, the CDR3 gives the full variable domain: DSGVTQTPKHLITATGQRVTLRCSPRSGDLSVYWYQQSLDQGLQFLIQYYNGEERAKGNILERFSAQQFPDLHSELNLSSLELGDSALYFCASSVEGGANTEAFFGQGTRLTVV.

This rearrangement joins TRBV27 to TRBJ1-2; unclear D gene. Trimming took off 0 bases at V and 5 bases at J, with 10 bases between the two ends. The CDR3 consists of 14 residues. CDR1 is MNHEY and CDR2 is SMNVEV in the germline V gene (reference sequence). The DNA for the CDR3 is TGTGCCAGCAGTTTATCAATAGGGTGGTATGGCTACACCTTC. It yields the protein CASSLSIGWYGYTF.

The chain couples TRBV10-3 to TRBJ2-6, with TRBD1 as a possible D gene (5 bases). V lost 7 bases, J lost 3 bases, and 10 bases lay in between. The CDR3 is 14 amino acids. Germline V gene data show CDR1 as ENHRY and CDR2 as SYGVKD. The CDR3 region is CAITGHDGANVLTF. Here the CDR3 DNA reads TGTGCCATCACAGGACACGATGGGGCCAACGTCCTGACTTTC.